The clone carrying this T cell receptor (beta chain) has only a few counts. This sample was taken from a study of T cells after yellow fever vaccination. One entry per CDR3 protein results from TCRdb running MiXCR on the 5' RACE reads. The sample includes 500,000 to 650,000 distinct CDR3 sequences, 13% of them seen just once. The CDR3 loop spans 13 amino acids. The V end was cut by 6 bases, the J end by 6 bases, with 12 bases between. Germline V gives CDR1 MRHNA, CDR2 SNTAGT. The chain recombines TRBV6-4 with TRBJ2-1, with D possibly being TRBD2 (6 bases). The starting material was PBMCs, obtained on the day of the yellow fever booster vaccination. The receptor was isolated from a man aged 30-40 years who received the YFV17D yellow fever vaccine. The CDR3 nucleotides are TGTGCCAGCAGGAATCTAGCGTCCAATGAGCAGTTCTTC. Translating it yields CASRNLASNEQFF.